The rows below give T cell receptor beta chains drawn from one sample of a study of graft-versus-host responses after intestinal transplantation. Profiling relied on immunoSEQ multiplex PCR, and the TCRdb table lists in-frame clones only, not all of them. The sample lists 6,600 or so clones; around a quarter were seen once. The sequencing here drew on alloreactive CD8+ T cells from a mixed lymphocyte reaction culture, taken before transplantation. All receptors derive from a human patient who was an organ donor for intestinal transplantation. Both conserved end residues are part of each CDR3. The D gene is left open where the match is weak. Rows give clone size only sometimes, using once, few, many, or a class for an expanded clone.

abundance | j_gene | v_gene | d_gene | CDR3nt | CDR3aa
. | TRBJ2-1 | TRBV7-4 | TRBD1 | TGTGCCAGCAGGACCTGGGACAGGGAGGCAGATGAGCAGTTCTTC | CASRTWDREADEQFF
. | TRBJ1-3 | TRBV9 | . | TGTGCCAGCAGCGTAGGGGCGGCCTCTGGAAACACCATATATTTT | CASSVGAASGNTIYF
. | TRBJ2-3 | TRBV5-4 | . | TGTGCCAGCAGCTTGTTGGGAGGCCTCACAGATACGCAGTATTTT | CASSLLGGLTDTQYF
. | TRBJ2-7 | TRBV30 | . | TGTGCCTGGAGTGTAATGGCGGGACCCTACGAGCAGTACTTC | CAWSVMAGPYEQYF
. | TRBJ2-2 | TRBV4-2 | TRBD2 | TGTGCCAGCAGACCCACGCCGGGACTAATTTCTGAGGGGACCGGGGAGCTGTTTTTT | CASRPTPGLISEGTGELFF
few | TRBJ2-1 | TRBV6-6 | TRBD1 | TGTGCCAGCAGCCCCGACAGGGTAGGCTACAATGAGCAGTTCTTC | CASSPDRVGYNEQFF
medium-sized | TRBJ2-7 | TRBV5-6 | TRBD1 | TGTGCCAGCAGCTCCACCGGGACAGGGGTCTACGAGCAGTACTTC | CASSSTGTGVYEQYF
. | TRBJ2-1 | TRBV10-3 | TRBD2 | TGTGCCATCAGCGACCTAGCGGGCAATGAGCAGTTCTTC | CAISDLAGNEQFF
few | TRBJ2-3 | TRBV4-3 | . | TGCGCCAGCAGCCAATATCGGGAAACAGATACGCAGTATTTT | CASSQYRETDTQYF
. | TRBJ1-5 | TRBV18 | . | TGTGCCAGCTCCTTCAGCCCGATCAATCAGCCCCAGCATTTT | CASSFSPINQPQHF
. | TRBJ2-1 | TRBV4-3 | TRBD2 | TGCGCCAGCAGCCAAGATCGTGGACTAGCTTACAATGAGCAGTTCTTC | CASSQDRGLAYNEQFF
large | TRBJ2-7 | TRBV27 | TRBD2 | TGTGCCAGCAGTTTACTAGCGGGGGGATACGAGCAGTACTTC | CASSLLAGGYEQYF
few | TRBJ1-6 | TRBV7-9 | . | TGTGCCAGCAGCCAAGTCACGGGCAGGGAAAGGGGATCACCCCTCCACTTT | CASSQVTGRERGSPLHF
few | TRBJ2-2 | TRBV28 | TRBD2 | TGTGCCAGCAGTTTTATCGCTAGCGGAGGCGGGGAGCTGTTTTTT | CASSFIASGGGELFF
few | TRBJ2-1 | TRBV5-4 | . | TGTGCCAGCAGCTTGTGGCAGAGCTCCTACAATGAGCAGTTCTTC | CASSLWQSSYNEQFF
medium-sized | TRBJ2-5 | TRBV2 | . | TGTGCCAGCAGTGAAGGGGTACCTAGTATTGAGACCCAGTACTTC | CASSEGVPSIETQYF
few | TRBJ2-7 | TRBV6-6 | TRBD1 | TGTGCCAGCAGTCCGCAGGGGGCGGGGAGGTCCTACGAGCAGTACTTC | CASSPQGAGRSYEQYF
few | TRBJ2-3 | TRBV7-6 | TRBD2 | TGTGCCAGCAGCTTAATGGTCTCTAGCGGATTTACAGATACGCAGTATTTT | CASSLMVSSGFTDTQYF
. | TRBJ2-7 | TRBV6-1 | . | TGTGCCAGCAGCCCCGGGGGCGGTCGCGAGCAGTACTTC | CASSPGGGREQYF
few | TRBJ2-2 | TRBV13 | . | TGTGCCAGCAGCTTACCCCAGATACCCGGGGAGCTGTTTTTT | CASSLPQIPGELFF
few | TRBJ2-7 | TRBV7-9 | TRBD1 | TGTGCCAGCAGCCTAAAAACGGGACAGGGGGAAGAGCAGTACTTC | CASSLKTGQGEEQYF
few | TRBJ2-1 | TRBV4-1 | . | TGCGCCAGCAGCCAATCGCCTATCAATGAGCAGTTCTTC | CASSQSPINEQFF
. | TRBJ2-7 | TRBV28 | TRBD2 | TGTGCCAGCAGTCAACAAAGGGACTACCTCGACTACGAGCAGTACTTC | CASSQQRDYLDYEQYF
few | TRBJ2-2 | TRBV28 | TRBD2 | TGTGCCAGCAGTTGGTGGCTAGCGGGAGTCGGGGAGCTGTTTTTT | CASSWWLAGVGELFF
. | TRBJ2-1 | TRBV18 | . | TGTGCCAGCTCACCACCTCTAAGGACTACCTACAATGAGCAGTTCTTC | CASSPPLRTTYNEQFF
few | TRBJ2-3 | TRBV7-2 | TRBD2 | TGTGCCAGCAGCTTAGTAGCGGGAGGCTCAGATACGCAGTATTTT | CASSLVAGGSDTQYF
. | TRBJ2-7 | TRBV19 | TRBD2 | TGTGCCAGTAGTCCCCTTGGGGGGGACGAGCAGTACTTC | CASSPLGGDEQYF
medium-sized | TRBJ2-7 | TRBV4-1 | . | TGCGCCAGCAGCCAGGACAACTCCTACGAGCAGTACTTC | CASSQDNSYEQYF
few | TRBJ2-7 | TRBV6-6 | TRBD2 | TGTGCCAGCAGTTACTCAAGCGGGACCCGGGAGCAGTACTTC | CASSYSSGTREQYF
few | TRBJ2-7 | TRBV4-1 | . | TGCGCCAGCAGCCCCCACGGCAGGGACTACGAGCAGTACTTC | CASSPHGRDYEQYF
. | TRBJ2-1 | TRBV28 | . | TGTGCCAGCAGTTTATGCGGAGGCGGGATTTGCTACAATGAGCAGTTCTTC | CASSLCGGGICYNEQFF
. | TRBJ2-5 | TRBV2 | TRBD2 | TGTGCCAGCAGCGAGGGACTAGCGGACCAAGAGACCCAGTACTTC | CASSEGLADQETQYF
. | TRBJ2-3 | TRBV28 | . | TGTGCCAGCAGTTGGCAGAGCACAGATACGCAGTATTTT | CASSWQSTDTQYF
. | TRBJ2-1 | TRBV27 | . | TGTGCCAGCAGTTTAATAGCGGCCCTCTACAATGAGCAGTTCTTC | CASSLIAALYNEQFF
once | TRBJ2-3 | TRBV6-5 | . | TGTGCCAGCAGTTATGGTAGCACAGATACGCAGTATTTT | CASSYGSTDTQYF